Shown below are 25 T cell receptor beta chains from a single sample sequenced in a study of cytomegalovirus exposure and HLA in healthy donors. Amplification used 60 Vbeta primers and 13 Jbeta primers. Assay: immunoSEQ multiplex PCR; the TCRdb copy retains only in-frame clones and omits some. The table includes under 130,000 clones, around 63% detected once. The sample was PBMCs. These receptors all stem from a young man in good health and CMV-seronegative.

The chain joins TRBV7-2 to TRBJ2-7, with 8 bases matching TRBD2. V was clipped by 5 bases and J by 0 bases; unmatched bases: 3. The CDR3 is 14 residues long. CDR1 and CDR2 (germline): SGHTA, FQGNSA. The CDR3 bases are TGTGCCAGCAGCCTTAGCGGGGACTCCTACGAGCAGTACTTC. Its translation is CASSLSGDSYEQYF.

The chain has TRBV5-4 and TRBJ2-7; 10 bases fit TRBD2. Germline V gene sequence: CDR1 SGHNT, CDR2 YYREEE (reference sequence). The CDR3 extends over 13 amino acids. Germline trimming cut 6 bases from V and 2 bases from J; bases unmatched to any gene: 2. The CDR3 sequence is CASTLAGAYEQYF. The CDR3 DNA follows: TGTGCCAGCACTCTAGCGGGAGCCTACGAGCAGTACTTC.

The chain is built from TRBV18 and TRBJ1-1; D possibly corresponds to TRBD1 (6 bases). The V end was cut by 2 bases, the J end by 3 bases, with 13 bases between. This CDR3 is 15 amino acids long. Per germline, CDR1 KGHSH and CDR2 LQKENI. CDR3 loop: CASSPTPQGYTEAFF. The CDR3 DNA follows: TGTGCCAGCTCACCAACCCCACAGGGTTACACTGAAGCTTTCTTT.

The chain is built from TRBV18 and TRBJ1-5; weak D call: TRBD1 (5 bases). The germline V gene has CDR1 KGHSH and CDR2 LQKENI. CDR3 length: 17 residues. Trimming cost V 1 base and J 4 bases, with 17 bases left between them. DNA of the CDR3: TGTGCCAGCTCACCACAAGGGGCGGGGAAAGGGAATCAGCCCCAGCATTTT. It translates to CASSPQGAGKGNQPQHF.

The chain employs TRBV7-9 and TRBJ1-4, with 7 bases lining up with TRBD1. There are 15 residues in the CDR3. V trimming: 1 base; J trimming: 5 bases; junction bases outside the gene matches: 4. Germline values: CDR1 SEHNR, CDR2 FQNEAQ (reference sequence). The CDR3 reads CASSLEGQPNEKLFF. The DNA of the CDR3 is TGTGCCAGCAGCTTAGAGGGACAGCCCAATGAAAAACTGTTTTTT.

The genes are TRBV30 and TRBJ2-5, with a possible D match to TRBD1 (5 bases). The J call may be incorrect, as the DNA end agrees better with TRBJ2-7. Per germline, CDR1 GTSNPN and CDR2 SVGIG (reference sequence). This CDR3 comprises 13 residues. The CDR3 region is CAWSYGHSYEQYF. The CDR3 coding sequence is TGTGCCTGGAGTTACGGACACTCCTACGAGCAGTACTTC.

The chain links TRBV30 to TRBJ2-1, with 7 bases that match TRBD2. Germline V gives CDR1 GTSNPN, CDR2 SVGIG (reference sequence). The CDR3 length is 14 residues. The V gene end was trimmed by 3 bases and the J gene end by 4 bases; junction bases not matched to a gene: 6. CDR3 sequence (DNA): TGTGCCTGGAGGAGGGGAGGGGTATACAATGAGCAGTTCTTC. Amino acids: CAWRRGGVYNEQFF. Full variable domain (rest looked up from reference TRBV30 and TRBJ2-1): SQTIHQWPATLVQPVGSPLSLECTVEGTSNPNLYWYRQAAGRGLQLLFYSVGIGQISSEVPQNLSASRPQDRQFILSSKKLLLSDSGFYLCAWRRGGVYNEQFFGPGTRLTVL.

V is TRBV4-3 and J is TRBJ2-1, with D possibly matching TRBD2 (5 bases). In germline, CDR1 is LGHNA, CDR2 YSLEER. The CDR3 sequence is 17 residues long. V was shortened by 0 bases and J by 6 bases, with 18 bases between the two germline ends. CDR3 region: CASSQDRTGLATNEQFF. The CDR3 DNA sequence: TGCGCCAGCAGCCAAGATAGGACTGGACTGGCAACCAATGAGCAGTTCTTC.

In regard to this clone: Other DNA sequences in the sample encode the same CDR3. The chain joins TRBV7-2 to TRBJ2-1; the match to TRBD1 covers 8 bases. The CDR3 sequence is 14 residues long. V was clipped by 1 base and J by 7 bases; unmatched bases: 3. CDR1 and CDR2 from the germline V gene are SGHTA and FQGNSA. CDR3 amino acids: CASSLGRQGNEQFF. In DNA form, the CDR3 reads TGTGCCAGCAGCTTAGGACGACAGGGGAATGAGCAGTTCTTC.

The chain combines TRBV11-2 with TRBJ2-2, with a possible D match to TRBD2 (6 bases). CDR3 length: 15 residues. Trimming removed 1 base at V and 7 bases at J, with 13 bases between. The germline gives CDR1 SGHAT, CDR2 FQNNGV. CDR3 nucleotides: TGTGCCAGCAGCTTAGGGGGTAGCGGTCACGGGGAGCTGTTTTTT. Its translation: CASSLGGSGHGELFF.

V and J are TRBV27 and TRBJ2-7; D gene uncertain. Germline values: CDR1 MNHEY, CDR2 SMNVEV (reference sequence). CDR3 length: 12 amino acids. V lost 5 bases and J lost 9, with 14 bases in between. The CDR3 region has the DNA TGTGCCAGCAGTCCCGCCCCTCCCGGGCAGTACTTC. Encoded protein: CASSPAPPGQYF.

The genes are TRBV7-9 and TRBJ2-1; possible D gene TRBD2, 5 bases. Germline assignment: CDR1 SEHNR and CDR2 FQNEAQ (reference sequence). V shed 3 bases and J shed 8 bases, with 11 bases lying between them. CDR3 length: 13 amino acids. CDR3 amino acids: CASSFSEAHEQFF. CDR3 DNA sequence: TGTGCCAGCAGCTTCTCGGAGGCCCATGAGCAGTTCTTC.

The V and J genes are TRBV6-6 and TRBJ2-3; 10 bases are a match to TRBD2. This CDR3 comprises 14 residues. V lost 5 bases and J lost 10; bases outside the gene matches: 9. Germline-derived CDR1 and CDR2 are MNHNY and SVGAGI (reference sequence). The CDR3 nucleotides read TGTGCCAGCAGTCCTACTAGCGGGAACCTTTCGCAGTATTTT. It encodes CASSPTSGNLSQYF.

This clone was counted a few times. V gene TRBV28 combines with J gene TRBJ1-2, with D maybe TRBD1 (6 bases). The CDR3 length is 16 residues. CDR1 is MDHEN and CDR2 is SYDVKM in the germline V gene. Deletions cut 5 bases from V and 7 bases from J, with 23 bases between. CDR3 residues: CASSPLDRTFPLGYTF. The CDR3 nucleotides are TGTGCCAGCAGTCCACTTGACAGGACTTTTCCACTTGGCTACACCTTC.

A single count supports this clone. The chain joins TRBV7-2 to TRBJ2-1; D is possibly TRBD1 (6 bases). Trimming took off 5 bases at V and 0 bases at J, with 8 bases between the two ends. Germline-derived CDR1 and CDR2 are SGHTA and FQGNSA. The CDR3 consists of 14 residues. This chain's CDR3 is CASSQGFSYNEQFF. The DNA of the CDR3 is TGTGCCAGCAGCCAGGGGTTCTCCTACAATGAGCAGTTCTTC.

The chain employs TRBV27 and TRBJ2-3; D remains unclear. This CDR3 region has 11 residues. Trimming left V 1 base short and J 7 bases short, with 3 bases between. CDR1 and CDR2 from the germline V gene are MNHEY and SMNVEV (reference sequence). The CDR3 reads CASSLLNTQYF. In DNA, the CDR3 is TGTGCCAGCAGTTTATTAAATACGCAGTATTTT.

V is TRBV28 and J is TRBJ1-2, with 9 bases lining up with TRBD1. This CDR3 is built from 18 residues. The V gene's germline CDR1 is MDHEN and CDR2 SYDVKM. V trimming: 5 bases; J trimming: 6 bases; junction bases outside the gene matches: 19. The CDR3 loop is CASSPQFPFDRGKNGYTF. The DNA for the CDR3 is TGTGCCAGCAGTCCGCAATTCCCTTTCGACAGGGGGAAGAATGGCTACACCTTC.

This chain joins TRBV13 and TRBJ2-7, with TRBD2 identical over 15 bases. Per the germline V gene, CDR1 is PRHDT and CDR2 is FYEKMQ (reference sequence). The CDR3 loop spans 16 amino acids. The V and J ends lost 3 bases and 2 bases, in that order; junction bases with no gene match: 2. The CDR3 reads CASSFRTSGRAYEQYF. CDR3 nucleotides: TGTGCCAGCAGCTTCCGGACTAGCGGGAGGGCCTACGAGCAGTACTTC.

The chain joins TRBV7-8 to TRBJ2-5; weak D call: TRBD2 (6 bases). The germline V and J ends were trimmed by 5 bases and 0 bases, with 19 bases remaining between them. The CDR3 consists of 17 residues. The germline gives CDR1 SGHVS, CDR2 FQNEAQ. The CDR3 sequence: CASSRDLRRAYQETQYF. CDR3 nucleotide sequence: TGTGCCAGCAGCCGGGACTTGCGTCGAGCGTACCAAGAGACCCAGTACTTC.

This chain links TRBV28 with TRBJ1-1, with D perhaps TRBD1 (5 bases). Per the germline V gene, CDR1 is MDHEN and CDR2 is SYDVKM. V lost 4 bases to trimming and J lost 4 bases, with 10 bases between them. The CDR3 is 13 residues long. Written as DNA, the CDR3 is TGTGCCAGCAGTTCAGGGAGGGTCACTGAAGCTTTCTTT. The encoded protein is CASSSGRVTEAFF.

This clone was recorded a few times. V is TRBV7-9 and J is TRBJ2-7, with TRBD1 identical over 7 bases. Unmatched junction bases numbered 9, after V lost 6 bases and J lost 7 bases. CDR1 is SEHNR, CDR2 FQNEAQ, per germline (reference sequence). The CDR3 has 13 residues. The CDR3 DNA is TGTGCCAGCAGACTAACAGGGGTTGGTGAGCAGTACTTC. Protein product: CASRLTGVGEQYF.

The chain recombines TRBV2 with TRBJ2-1; TRBD2 matches 11 bases. The ends lost 3 bases at V and 6 bases at J; junction bases unmatched: 4. CDR1 is SNHLY and CDR2 is FYNNEI in the germline V gene. This CDR3 is built from 15 residues. The CDR3 protein is CASSEGTSGLNEQFF. CDR3 sequence (DNA): TGTGCCAGCAGTGAGGGGACTAGCGGCCTCAATGAGCAGTTCTTC.

The chain recombines TRBV4-3 with TRBJ1-5; D remains ambiguous. Between the trimmed V and J ends, which lost 1 base and 4 bases, there was a span of 11 bases. Germline CDR1 and CDR2: LGHNA and YSLEER. The CDR3 totals 15 residues. CDR3 in amino acids: CASSQGQPGNQPQHF. CDR3 nucleotide sequence: TGCGCCAGCAGCCAAGGGCAACCGGGGAATCAGCCCCAGCATTTT.

V usage is TRBV29-1 and J usage is TRBJ1-1; possible D gene TRBD1, 5 bases. V lost 8 bases and J 3 bases, leaving 16 bases between the germline ends. The CDR3 totals 13 residues. Germline V CDR1 and CDR2: SQVTM, ANQGSEA. CDR3 protein: CSTGTPLDTEAFF. In DNA form, the CDR3 reads TGCAGCACCGGGACTCCCCTGGACACTGAAGCTTTCTTT. Variable domain in full (rest from reference TRBV29-1 and TRBJ1-1): SAVISQKPSRDICQRGTSLTIQCQVDSQVTMMFWYRQQPGQSLTLIATANQGSEATYESGFVIDKFPISRPNLTFSTLTVSNMSPEDSSIYLCSTGTPLDTEAFFGQGTRLTVV.

The chain is built from TRBV6-5 and TRBJ1-1; TRBD1 aligns across 7 bases. The CDR3 runs to 14 residues. The junction had 6 bases not matched to a gene; V was cut back by 7 bases and J by 1 base. Germline values: CDR1 MNHEY, CDR2 SVGAGI. The CDR3 reads CASNTHRGNTEAFF. CDR3 in DNA: TGTGCCAGCAATACCCACAGGGGGAACACTGAAGCTTTCTTT.